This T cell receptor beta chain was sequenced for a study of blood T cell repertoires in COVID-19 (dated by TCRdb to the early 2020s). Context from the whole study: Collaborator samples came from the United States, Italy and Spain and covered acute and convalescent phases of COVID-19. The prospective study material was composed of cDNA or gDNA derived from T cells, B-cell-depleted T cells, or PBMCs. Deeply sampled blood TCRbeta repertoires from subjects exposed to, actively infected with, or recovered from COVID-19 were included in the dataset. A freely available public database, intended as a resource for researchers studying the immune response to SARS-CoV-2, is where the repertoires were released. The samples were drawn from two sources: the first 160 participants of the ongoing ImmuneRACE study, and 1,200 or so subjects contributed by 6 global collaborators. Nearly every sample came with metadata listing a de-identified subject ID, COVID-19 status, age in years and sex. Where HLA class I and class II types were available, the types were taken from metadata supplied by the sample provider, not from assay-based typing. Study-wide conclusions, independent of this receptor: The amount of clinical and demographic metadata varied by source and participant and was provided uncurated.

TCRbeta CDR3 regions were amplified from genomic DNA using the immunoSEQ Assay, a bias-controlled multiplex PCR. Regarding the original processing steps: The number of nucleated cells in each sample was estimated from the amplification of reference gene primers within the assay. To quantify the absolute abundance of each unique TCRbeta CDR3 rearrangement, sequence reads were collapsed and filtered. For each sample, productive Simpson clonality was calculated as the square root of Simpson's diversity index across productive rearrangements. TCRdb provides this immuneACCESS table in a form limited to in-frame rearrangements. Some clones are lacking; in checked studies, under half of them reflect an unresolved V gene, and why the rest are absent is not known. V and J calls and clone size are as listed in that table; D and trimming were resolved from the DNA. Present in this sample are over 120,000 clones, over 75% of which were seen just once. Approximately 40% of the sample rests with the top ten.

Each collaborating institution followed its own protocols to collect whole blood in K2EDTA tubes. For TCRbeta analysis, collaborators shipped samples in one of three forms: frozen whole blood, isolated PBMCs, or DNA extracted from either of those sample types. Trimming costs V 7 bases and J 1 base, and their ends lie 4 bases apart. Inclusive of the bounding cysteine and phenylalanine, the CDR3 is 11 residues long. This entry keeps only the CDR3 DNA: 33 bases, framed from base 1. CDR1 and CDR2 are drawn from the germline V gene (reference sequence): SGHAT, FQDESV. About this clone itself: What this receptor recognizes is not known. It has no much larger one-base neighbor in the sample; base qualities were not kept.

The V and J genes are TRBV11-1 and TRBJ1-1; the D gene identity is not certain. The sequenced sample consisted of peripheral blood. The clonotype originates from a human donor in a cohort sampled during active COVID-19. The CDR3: CASKRNTEAFF. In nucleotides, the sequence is TGTGCCAGCAAGAGGAACACTGAAGCTTTCTTT.